Listed below are T cell receptor beta chains from one sample, sequenced in a study of cytomegalovirus exposure and HLA in healthy donors. Assay used: immunoSEQ multiplex PCR; TCRdb lists only in-frame clones, some missing. The sample carries roughly 150,000 clones, around 80% recorded once. The material sequenced was PBMCs. These receptors came from a boy between 2 and 10 years old in good health and CMV-seronegative. The CDR3 runs from the conserved cysteine through the conserved F or W.

v_gene	j_gene	CDR3aa
TRBV6-5	TRBJ1-2	CASSYKQGSYGYTF
TRBV7-2	TRBJ1-2	CASSLSREVEGYTF
TRBV7-3	TRBJ2-1	CASSYLAGGNDEQFF
TRBV4-1	TRBJ2-2	CASSQGGLAVNTGELFF
TRBV30	TRBJ2-3	CAWSAWGLEDTQYF
TRBV19	TRBJ2-3	CASSPGQGSTDTQYF
TRBV5-1	TRBJ1-1	CASSEQGADTEAFF
TRBV5-1	TRBJ2-1	CASSLGRSSYNEQFF
TRBV9	TRBJ2-5	CASSVVGLAGYETQYF
TRBV7-9	TRBJ1-4	CASSGSGTAPNEKLFF
TRBV5-6	TRBJ1-6	CASSLRFPGTPLHF
TRBV7-8	TRBJ1-4	CASQGQATTNEKLFF
TRBV25-1	TRBJ2-5	CASSERGRGTQYF
TRBV29-1	TRBJ1-3	CSVVFGDSGNTIYF
TRBV29-1	TRBJ2-5	CSVERGSGNGQYF
TRBV6-1	TRBJ1-1	CASTDTMTEAFF
TRBV5-1	TRBJ2-3	CASSKTGGAGDTQYF
TRBV5-4	TRBJ1-6	CASSSPDRGLTPLHF
TRBV30	TRBJ2-7	CAWSVFPPGLDYEQYF
TRBV9	TRBJ1-3	CASSAQRGSGNTIYF
TRBV20-1	TRBJ1-2	CSALRQKGYTF
TRBV12-5	TRBJ1-5	CASGRGQPGNQPQHF
TRBV10-3	TRBJ1-1	CAINDRASTEAFF
TRBV28	TRBJ2-7	CASRGTGRSYEQYF